The 26 T cell receptor beta chains given below trace back to one sample, sequenced in a study of blood T cells in healthy people across ages. A second PCR of 7 to 11 cycles used a sample-barcoded 5' primer and a J-beta primer mix. TCRdb analysed the 5' RACE reads with MiXCR anew, one entry per CDR3 protein. The sample lists approximately 940,000 distinct CDR3 sequences, about 48% occurring once. The sequenced sample consisted of blood. The receptor source for this set is a man aged 25-45 years in good health.

The rearrangement uses TRBV5-1 and TRBJ2-3, with D possibly being TRBD1 (5 bases). In germline, CDR1 is SGHRS, CDR2 YFSETQ. V shed 3 bases and J shed 6 bases, with 17 bases lying between them. The CDR3 is 15 residues long. The CDR3 protein is CASSSYGVGADTQYF. CDR3 sequence (DNA): TGCGCCAGCAGCTCATATGGGGTTGGGGCGGATACGCAGTATTTT.

The gene calls are TRBV18 and TRBJ1-2, with no clear D. The length of the CDR3 is 14 residues. The germline gives CDR1 KGHSH, CDR2 LQKENI. Deletions cut 0 bases from V and 1 base from J, with 6 bases between. The CDR3 nucleotides read TGTGCCAGCTCACCACCGGTCTATAACTATGGCTACACCTTC. It codes for CASSPPVYNYGYTF.

The gene calls are TRBV6-2 or TRBV6-3 and TRBJ2-2; tentatively, D is TRBD1 (6 bases). V was clipped by 6 bases and J by 7 bases, with 15 bases between them. Per the germline V gene, CDR1 is MNHEY and CDR2 is SVGEGT. The CDR3 is 14 residues long. The DNA for the CDR3 is TGTGCCAGCAGACCCTCTAGCAGGGGCGGGGAGCTGTTTTTT. It encodes CASRPSSRGGELFF.

The rearrangement joins TRBV4-3 to TRBJ2-2; D gene ambiguous. The V end was cut by 4 bases, the J end by 7 bases, with 10 bases between. Germline V gene sequence: CDR1 LGHNA, CDR2 YSLEER. The CDR3 loop spans 13 amino acids. In nucleotides, the CDR3 is TGCGCCAGCAGCCCAAGCTCCCTCGGGGAGCTGTTTTTT. This gives the protein CASSPSSLGELFF.

This clonotype was detected a few times. J is TRBJ2-4 and V is TRBV21-1; TRBD2, the D gene given by the table, was not confirmed from the DNA. TRBV21-1 is reported as a pseudogene. The CDR3 length is 15 residues. This CDR3 reads CASSRARGGLNIQYF. The CDR3 nucleotides read TGTGCCAGCAGCAGGGCCCGAGGAGGATTGAACATTCAGTACTTC.

The chain is built from TRBV20-1 and TRBJ2-3; the D gene is possibly TRBD2 (6 bases). The CDR3 spans 14 residues. The ends were cut back, 5 bases at V and 3 bases at J, with 15 bases in the middle. CDR1 is DFQATT and CDR2 is SNEGSKA in the germline V gene (reference sequence). CDR3 coding DNA: TGCAGTGCTCCCGCGGGGCCCGGAACAGATACGCAGTATTTT. Its translation: CSAPAGPGTDTQYF.

This clonotype appeared once. The V and J genes are TRBV28 and TRBJ2-4; D tentatively reads TRBD1 or TRBD2 (5 bases each). The closer fit of TRBJ2-7 to the DNA end suggests the J call may be wrong. The CDR3 totals 14 residues. The germline CDR1 and CDR2 sequences are MDHEN and SYDVKM. CDR3 coding DNA: TGTGCCAGCATAACACCGGGACGTACCTACGAGCAGTACTTC. It codes for CASITPGRTYEQYF.

The V gene is TRBV9, the J gene TRBJ1-4; tentatively, D is TRBD1 (6 bases). CDR3 length equals 14 residues. V lost 2 bases, J lost 8 bases, and 13 bases lay in between. Germline values: CDR1 SGDLS, CDR2 YYNGEE. CDR3 in DNA: TGTGCCAGCAGCGTTTCACAGGGAGACGAAAAACTGTTTTTT. Translated: CASSVSQGDEKLFF.

In this sample, this clonotype turned up many times. V is TRBV4-1 and J is TRBJ2-1; unclear D gene. The CDR3 covers 15 residues. The germline V and J ends were trimmed by 0 bases and 3 bases, with 9 bases remaining between them. Germline V lookup: CDR1 MGHRA, CDR2 YSYEKL. The CDR3 DNA follows: TGCGCCAGCAGCCAAGAAGATGGAGTCTACAATGAGCAGTTCTTC. Residues: CASSQEDGVYNEQFF.

The V and J genes are TRBV4-1 and TRBJ2-7; 7 bases map to TRBD1. The V gene's germline CDR1 is MGHRA and CDR2 YSYEKL. Losses at the gene ends were 0 bases for V and 2 bases for J; bases not matched to a gene: 4. The CDR3 totals 15 residues. CDR3 DNA sequence: TGCGCCAGCAGCCAAGAAAACAGGGGTACCTACGAGCAGTACTTC. Amino acids: CASSQENRGTYEQYF.

The chain combines TRBV5-1 with TRBJ1-4; D unclear. Germline CDR1 SGHRS, CDR2 YFSETQ. V lost 4 bases and J 4 bases, leaving 11 bases between the germline ends. The CDR3 covers 14 residues. CDR3 sequence: CASSRLASNEKLFF. The CDR3 DNA follows: TGCGCCAGCAGCCGACTGGCCAGTAATGAAAAACTGTTTTTT.

V usage is TRBV28 and J usage is TRBJ1-4, with 7 nucleotides matching TRBD1. Losses at the gene ends were 6 bases for V and 8 bases for J; bases not matched to a gene: 12. This CDR3 region has 15 residues. Looked up from germline, CDR1 is MDHEN and CDR2 is SYDVKM. Here the CDR3 DNA reads TGTGCCAGCAGCTCCTCCGGGACAGTGGCCGAAAAACTGTTTTTT. Translation: CASSSSGTVAEKLFF.

This clonotype appeared once. The rearrangement uses TRBV4-2 and TRBJ2-1; 10 positions match TRBD2. This CDR3 is 16 amino acids long. Losses at the gene ends were 1 base for V and 8 bases for J; bases not matched to a gene: 8. Looked up from germline, CDR1 is LGHNA and CDR2 is YNFKEQ. The CDR3 DNA follows: TGTGCCAGCAGCCAAGGCGTAGCGGGGGGTGGCGATGAGCAGTTCTTC. Its protein is CASSQGVAGGGDEQFF.

In the case of this clonotype: A much larger clone is a single base away; this may be a read error. The rearrangement joins TRBV6-1 to TRBJ2-7; D is ambiguous. The CDR3 consists of 14 residues. Germline CDR1 MNHNS, CDR2 SASEGT. The CDR3 loop reads CAGSLNSISYEQYF. The DNA of the CDR3 is TGTGCCGGCAGCCTGAACAGTATTTCCTACGAGCAGTACTTC.

This clonotype has just a few counts. The rearrangement links TRBV4-2 to TRBJ2-3, with TRBD2 matching 11 bases. This CDR3 region has 16 residues. Germline V CDR1 and CDR2: LGHNA, YNFKEQ. Unmatched junction bases numbered 5, after V lost 4 bases and J lost 2 bases. The CDR3 sequence is CASSLLTSGNTDTQYF. As DNA, the CDR3 is TGTGCCAGCAGCCTTCTGACTAGCGGGAACACAGATACGCAGTATTTT.

This CDR3 reads CASSGTGGGADTQYF. CDR3 DNA sequence: TGTGCCAGCAGTGGGACAGGCGGAGGTGCAGATACGCAGTATTTT. The V call is TRBV6-1, the J call TRBJ2-3, with 7 bases lining up with TRBD1. The ends lost 4 bases at V and 4 bases at J; junction bases unmatched: 8. The germline gives CDR1 MNHNS, CDR2 SASEGT. The CDR3 is made up of 15 amino acids.

This clonotype showed up just a few times. The rearrangement links TRBV28 to TRBJ2-3, with a possible D match to TRBD2 (6 bases). The V gene's germline CDR1 is MDHEN and CDR2 SYDVKM. V lost 1 base, J lost 6 bases, and 14 bases lay in between. The CDR3 totals 15 residues. The CDR3 DNA sequence: TGTGCCAGCAGTTTATCTAGCGTGGCCCTTGATACGCAGTATTTT. This codes for CASSLSSVALDTQYF.

This rearrangement joins TRBV10-3 to TRBJ1-5; D is possibly TRBD1 (5 bases). V was trimmed by 6 bases and J by 3 bases, leaving 15 bases between them. Germline V gives CDR1 ENHRY, CDR2 SYGVKD. There are 15 residues in the CDR3. The CDR3 DNA is TGTGCCATCAGCCGGGACGGAGAATCCAATCAGCCCCAGCATTTT. Amino acids: CAISRDGESNQPQHF.

Worth noting for this clonotype: This sequence may be a read error, since a much larger clone differs from it by one base. This rearrangement joins TRBV12-3 or TRBV12-4 to TRBJ2-3; D is undetermined. The CDR3 has 16 amino acids. Trimming took off 7 bases at V and 0 bases at J, with 17 bases between the two ends. This CDR3 reads CASTSWVQASTDTQYF. In DNA form, the CDR3 reads TGTGCCAGCACTTCTTGGGTCCAGGCTAGCACAGATACGCAGTATTTT.

The chain recombines TRBV5-1 with TRBJ2-3, with TRBD2 identical over 9 bases. Germline trimming cut 4 bases from V and 8 bases from J; bases unmatched to any gene: 11. Germline assignment: CDR1 SGHRS and CDR2 YFSETQ. CDR3 length: 15 residues. This CDR3 is CASSPLVAGERTQYF. In DNA, the CDR3 is TGCGCCAGCAGCCCCCTGGTAGCGGGGGAGCGTACGCAGTATTTT.

This clonotype was seen a handful of times. The chain has TRBV4-3 and TRBJ1-1; D gene uncertain. V dropped 0 bases and J dropped 8 bases, with 16 bases sitting between them. The CDR3 is 15 residues long. CDR1 and CDR2 (germline): LGHNA, YSLEER. CDR3 amino acids: CASSQDNDVGSEAFF. In nucleotides, the CDR3 is TGCGCCAGCAGCCAAGATAATGACGTAGGGTCGGAAGCTTTCTTT.

This clonotype turned up a few times. V gene TRBV11-3 combines with J gene TRBJ2-1; the D gene is possibly TRBD1 (5 bases). Trimming left V 6 bases short and J 5 bases short, with 8 bases between. Germline values: CDR1 SGHNT, CDR2 YENEEA. The CDR3 contains 12 residues. The CDR3 protein is CASSKGNNEQFF. CDR3 nucleotide sequence: TGTGCCAGCAGTAAGGGGAACAATGAGCAGTTCTTC.

This sequence joins TRBV5-1 and TRBJ2-1; no clear D gene. Between the trimmed V and J ends, which lost 0 bases and 5 bases, there was a span of 12 bases. The CDR3 has 15 amino acids. Germline loops: CDR1 SGHRS, CDR2 YFSETQ. As DNA, the CDR3 is TGCGCCAGCAGCTTGGCTCACGGCAGAAACAATGAGCAGTTCTTC. It encodes CASSLAHGRNNEQFF.

This rearrangement joins TRBV10-2 to TRBJ2-7; D is perhaps TRBD1 or TRBD2 (5 bases each). CDR1 and CDR2 (germline): WSHSY, SAAADI. Trimming cost V 5 bases and J 3 bases, with 17 bases left between them. The CDR3 extends over 15 amino acids. The CDR3 is CASSLRDEASYEQYF. For the CDR3, the DNA is TGCGCCAGCAGTCTCCGGGACGAGGCTAGCTACGAGCAGTACTTC.

The V call is TRBV29-1, the J call TRBJ2-7; D is possibly TRBD1 (5 bases). V lost 7 bases to trimming and J lost 6 bases, with 16 bases between them. The CDR3 is made up of 12 amino acids. Germline-derived CDR1 and CDR2 are SQVTM and ANQGSEA. The CDR3 coding sequence is TGCAGCGCCACCGACAGAGGTGTCGAGCAGTACTTC. It encodes CSATDRGVEQYF.

This chain links TRBV4-2 with TRBJ1-2; D unresolved. This CDR3 region has 14 residues. Per the germline V gene, CDR1 is LGHNA and CDR2 is YNFKEQ. Trimming shortened V by 0 bases and J by 7 bases, and 12 bases separated the two germline ends. The CDR3 DNA follows: TGTGCCAGCAGCCAAGAGGTTCCGGGGAGTGGCTACACCTTC. The encoded protein is CASSQEVPGSGYTF.